This TCR beta chain was profiled in a study of regulatory T cells in long-lasting Graves disease. Time point reported: newly diagnosed GD, antithyroid drugs for less than 3 months. RNA extracted from PBMCs served as the sequencing template. Germline V gives CDR1 SGHRS, CDR2 YFSETQ. The CDR3 consists of 11 residues. This clonotype was picked up many times. A junction boundary mismatches the germline segment, possibly from a read error. Assembly of TCR beta libraries relied on iRepertoire HTBI primers together with Arm-PCR of CDR3 regions. TCRdb independently ran MiXCR on the multiplex PCR reads; one entry per CDR3 protein. The data contain hundreds of thousands of distinct CDR3 sequences, about 16% of them seen just once; the ten biggest clones take up about a fifth.

The rearrangement uses TRBV5-1 and TRBJ1-1; the D is unclear. This receptor was obtained from a female donor with Graves disease. Source: peripheral blood mononuclear cells (PBMCs), taken at new diagnosis, from a patient treated with antithyroid drugs. CDR3 region: CASSDYTEAFF. DNA of the CDR3: TGTGCCAGCAGCGATTACACTGAAGCTTTCTTT.